The entry that follows covers one TCR beta chain sequence. This sample is drawn from a study of shared clonotypes between healthy human individuals. Generated by immunoSEQ multiplex PCR, the TCRdb table keeps only in-frame clones and is missing some. The repertoire has approximately 1.4 million clones, roughly 98% of them found once; the top ten carry around 0.47%. The germline gives CDR1 LNHDA, CDR2 SQIVND (reference sequence). V was pared by 3 bases and J by 6 bases, with 12 bases between. The CDR3 sequence is 14 residues long. The rearrangement joins TRBV19 to TRBJ2-1; TRBD1 might be the D (6 bases). Sequences were obtained from naive CD4+ T cells sorted from blood. Subset defined: CD45RA+ positively selected. This receptor was taken from a man younger than 40 in good health. The CDR3 DNA reads as TGTGCCAGTAGTATTCAGGGGTGGTCCAATGAGCAGTTCTTC. Translating it yields CASSIQGWSNEQFF.